Listed here are 9 T cell receptor beta chains from one sample, sequenced in a study of cytomegalovirus exposure and HLA in healthy donors. Repertoires were generated with immunoSEQ multiplex PCR, while TCRdb's copy carries only in-frame clones and drops some. The top ten clones hold 2.5% to 3% of a sample with about 190,000 clones, 65% to 85% of them seen once. The specimen sequenced was PBMCs. The receptors here all came from a woman aged 18-35 years in good health and CMV-seropositive.

The J gene is TRBJ2-1, the V gene TRBV4-3; 9 bases agree with TRBD1. The CDR3 extends over 17 amino acids. CDR1 and CDR2 from the germline V gene are LGHNA and YSLEER. V lost 0 bases, J lost 7 bases, and 10 bases stayed unmatched. This CDR3 is CASSQDRETGGWNEQFF. CDR3 DNA sequence: TGCGCCAGCAGCCAAGATCGAGAAACAGGGGGCTGGAATGAGCAGTTCTTC.

This chain joins TRBV7-6 and TRBJ2-3; TRBD1 might be the D (5 bases). The V and J ends lost 3 bases and 5 bases respectively, with 12 bases between them. The CDR3 has 14 amino acids. CDR1 is SGHVS and CDR2 is FNYEAQ in the germline V gene. The CDR3 sequence: CASSLVPGRDTQYF. CDR3 sequence (DNA): TGTGCCAGCAGCTTGGTGCCAGGGCGAGATACGCAGTATTTT.

The V and J genes are TRBV5-4 and TRBJ1-2; 7 bases fit TRBD1. Germline values: CDR1 SGHNT, CDR2 YYREEE (reference sequence). The trim removed 0 bases at V and 8 bases at J, leaving 7 bases unmatched. The CDR3 consists of 14 residues. The CDR3 DNA reads as TGTGCCAGCAGCTTGGAGGTGACAGGGTACGGCTACACCTTC. It yields the protein CASSLEVTGYGYTF.

This chain uses TRBV4-2 with TRBJ2-7, with 8 nucleotides matching TRBD2. This CDR3 has 15 amino acids. Trimming took 1 base from V and 5 from J; bases not matched to a gene: 7. Per germline, CDR1 LGHNA and CDR2 YNFKEQ. The CDR3 sequence is CASSQVPGGADEQYF. The CDR3 DNA follows: TGTGCCAGCAGCCAAGTTCCGGGGGGGGCCGACGAGCAGTACTTC.

The chain links TRBV6-5 to TRBJ1-5; D is undetermined. V lost 6 bases and J lost 4, with 16 bases in between. CDR3 length equals 15 residues. CDR1 and CDR2 from the germline V gene are MNHEY and SVGAGI. This CDR3 reads CASSPQYEWNQPQHF. Here the CDR3 DNA reads TGTGCCAGCAGCCCCCAATATGAGTGGAATCAGCCCCAGCATTTT.

The DNA for the CDR3 is TGCGCCAGCAGCGTAGGGGGCGGGCAGCCCCAGCATTTT. This encodes CASSVGGGQPQHF. The chain joins TRBV5-1 to TRBJ1-5, with TRBD1 matching 7 bases. V was clipped by 4 bases and J by 7 bases; unmatched bases: 5. Germline V gene lookup returns CDR1 SGHRS and CDR2 YFSETQ. The CDR3 runs to 13 residues.

V gene TRBV7-8 combines with J gene TRBJ2-1, with D hard to call. This CDR3 is 12 amino acids long. Germline V gene data show CDR1 as SGHVS and CDR2 as FQNEAQ. V gave up 5 bases and J gave up 7 bases, with 9 bases separating them. CDR3 in DNA: TGTGCCAGCAGCCAGGTGCAAAATGAGCAGTTCTTC. It translates to CASSQVQNEQFF.

The chain couples TRBV2 to TRBJ1-2; no reliable D call. CDR1 is SNHLY and CDR2 is FYNNEI in the germline V gene. This CDR3 is 14 amino acids long. The V gene lost 4 bases and the J gene lost 3 bases, with 12 bases spanning the gap. The CDR3 nucleotides are TGTGCCAGCAGTGGGCAAGCGGAGGACTATGGCTACACCTTC. Its protein is CASSGQAEDYGYTF.

This chain links TRBV12-5 with TRBJ1-2, with a tentative D call TRBD1 (5 bases). CDR1 is LGHNT, CDR2 FRNRAP, per germline. The CDR3 covers 12 residues. Trimming took 3 bases from V and 12 from J, leaving 14 bases between them. The CDR3 nucleotides are TGTGCTAGTGGTTTTCCCGGCGGGGGGGACACCTTC. Translation gives CASGFPGGGDTF.